The next 14 T cell receptor beta chains were all read from a single sample in a study of blood T cell repertoires in COVID-19. The repertoire was sequenced with immunoSEQ multiplex PCR; TCRdb's copy has only in-frame clones and lacks some. The sample records around 250,000 clones, about 87% being singletons. The sample taken for sequencing was peripheral blood. All receptors come from a woman in her 70s with COVID-19, enrolled during active disease.

The chain has TRBV3-1 (or the pseudogene TRBV3-2) and TRBJ2-3; the match to TRBD2 covers 7 bases. CDR3 length equals 14 residues. The germline V gene encodes CDR1 LGHDT and CDR2 YNNKEL (reference sequence). Trimming took 3 bases from V and 1 from J; bases not matched to a gene: 1. The CDR3 region is CASSHREGTDTQYF. CDR3 nucleotides: TGTGCCAGCAGCCATCGGGAGGGCACAGATACGCAGTATTTT.

The V call is TRBV7-9, the J call TRBJ2-7, with no clear D. The germline V gene has CDR1 SEHNR and CDR2 FQNEAQ (reference sequence). The V end lost 2 bases, the J end lost 2 bases, and 4 bases lay between the germline ends. This CDR3 has 12 amino acids. The DNA for the CDR3 is TGTGCCAGCAGCTTAACAACCTACGAGCAGTACTTC. Amino acid sequence: CASSLTTYEQYF.

The chain recombines TRBV10-3 with TRBJ2-7; 10 nucleotides align to TRBD2. After removal of 7 bases from V and 0 bases from J, the junction contained 3 bases not matched to a gene. Germline V CDR1 and CDR2: ENHRY, SYGVKD. The CDR3 runs 14 residues. The CDR3 nucleotides are TGTGCCATCAAAGGACTAGCGGCCTCCTACGAGCAGTACTTC. Protein sequence: CAIKGLAASYEQYF.

V usage is TRBV5-6 and J usage is TRBJ2-2, with unresolved D. This CDR3 is 14 amino acids long. Trimming pared 2 bases from V and 1 base from J, leaving 6 bases between. Germline V gives CDR1 SGHDT, CDR2 YYEEEE. The CDR3 DNA reads TGTGCCAGCAGCTTAACCGGGAACACCGGGGAGCTGTTTTTT. Translating it yields CASSLTGNTGELFF.

In this sample, this clone turned up a few times. V usage is TRBV28 and J usage is TRBJ1-4; no clear D. Germline assignment: CDR1 MDHEN and CDR2 SYDVKM. The CDR3 spans 17 residues. V lost 2 bases to trimming and J lost 1 base, with 14 bases between them. The CDR3 nucleotides read TGTGCCAGCAGTTTAGGATCCTTCAGGCGAACTAATGAAAAACTGTTTTTT. This encodes CASSLGSFRRTNEKLFF.

The gene calls are TRBV4-2 and TRBJ2-2; the D gene is possibly TRBD2 (6 bases). Germline assignment: CDR1 LGHNA and CDR2 YNFKEQ. There are 14 residues in the CDR3. Trimming removed 6 bases at V and 7 bases at J, with 15 bases between. CDR3 sequence reads: CASSPRRANGELFF. The CDR3, as DNA: TGTGCCAGCAGTCCGAGGAGGGCGAACGGGGAGCTGTTTTTT.

This chain uses TRBV7-9 with TRBJ2-1; tentative D call: TRBD2 (6 bases). The ends were cut back, 3 bases at V and 8 bases at J, with 17 bases in the middle. This CDR3 comprises 15 residues. Germline V CDR1 and CDR2: SEHNR, FQNEAQ (reference sequence). CDR3 loop: CASSLGGVGADEQFF. The CDR3 nucleotides are TGTGCCAGCAGCTTGGGAGGTGTGGGAGCCGATGAGCAGTTCTTC.

This clone was seen just once. The genes are TRBV11-1 and TRBJ1-6; D gene ambiguous. V shed 7 bases and J shed 10 bases, with 14 bases lying between them. Per the germline V gene, CDR1 is SGHAT and CDR2 is FQDESV (reference sequence). The CDR3 is made up of 13 amino acids. CDR3 DNA sequence: TGTGCCAGCACCATGACATTATCCTCACCCCTCCACTTT. This translates into CASTMTLSSPLHF.

The V and J genes are TRBV7-8 and TRBJ1-1; TRBD1 might be the D (6 bases). Trimming took 1 base from V and 6 from J, leaving 12 bases between them. Germline loops: CDR1 SGHVS, CDR2 FQNEAQ. There are 14 residues in the CDR3. CDR3 loop: CASSLDRVIPEAFF. In DNA, the CDR3 is TGTGCCAGCAGCTTAGACAGGGTTATCCCTGAAGCTTTCTTT.

The chain carries TRBV7-3 and TRBJ2-1; no reliable D call. The CDR3 totals 13 residues. Germline V gene sequence: CDR1 SGHTA, CDR2 FQGTGA. V lost 5 bases to trimming and J lost 3 bases, with 8 bases between them. The CDR3 here is CASSPTSYNEQFF. DNA for the CDR3: TGTGCCAGCAGCCCCACGAGCTACAATGAGCAGTTCTTC.

V is TRBV5-1 and J is TRBJ2-3, with 8 bases matching TRBD1. This CDR3 has 14 amino acids. The V gene end was trimmed by 4 bases and the J gene end by 7 bases; junction bases not matched to a gene: 8. Germline V CDR1 and CDR2: SGHRS, YFSETQ. DNA for the CDR3: TGCGCCAGCAGCCCTGGACAGGGAAAGAATACGCAGTATTTT. It codes for CASSPGQGKNTQYF.

V usage is TRBV6-6 and J usage is TRBJ2-2; D is possibly TRBD2 (7 bases). Per the germline V gene, CDR1 is MNHNY and CDR2 is SVGAGI (reference sequence). The CDR3 has 13 amino acids. The V end lost 7 bases, the J end lost 5 bases, and 11 bases lay between the germline ends. The DNA for the CDR3 is TGTGCCAGCAAGGGAGGGGGGACCGGGGAGCTGTTTTTT. Translated: CASKGGGTGELFF.

A single count supports this clone. The CDR3 sequence is CASGRRVDEKLFF. For the CDR3, the DNA is TGTGCCAGCGGTAGGAGGGTCGATGAAAAACTGTTTTTT. The chain combines TRBV7-2 with TRBJ1-4, with unresolved D. CDR1 SGHTA and CDR2 FQGNSA come from the germline V gene. Trimming pared 8 bases from V and 6 bases from J, leaving 13 bases between. There are 13 residues in the CDR3.

This chain connects TRBV30 to TRBJ1-5; possible D gene TRBD1, 5 bases. This CDR3 contains 14 residues. The V end lost 7 bases, the J end lost 6 bases, and 19 bases lay between the germline ends. Germline assignment: CDR1 GTSNPN and CDR2 SVGIG (reference sequence). The CDR3 region is CAYSPGGASQPQHF. The CDR3 nucleotides are TGTGCCTACTCGCCGGGGGGTGCGAGTCAGCCCCAGCATTTT.